This is a list of T cell receptor beta chains from one sample in a study of regulatory T cells in long-lasting Graves disease. Each CDR3 protein is one row after TCRdb ran MiXCR on the multiplex PCR reads. The sample records around 500,000 distinct CDR3 sequences, around 20% being singletons. The specimen was peripheral blood mononuclear cells (PBMCs), collected when the disease was refractory, from a patient treated with antithyroid drugs. The receptors come from a female donor with Graves disease. CDR3s include the opening cysteine and the closing phenylalanine or tryptophan. Fields, in order: clone size, J gene, V gene, D gene, CDR3 DNA, CDR3 protein. D genes are given only for firm matches. Clone size is given for some rows only: seen once, a few or many times, or a class if the clone is expanded.

NA | TRBJ1-5 | TRBV6-1 | NA | TGTGTCAGCAGCCCTGTGGGGCGAGCCAATCAGCCCCAGCATTTT | CVSSPVGRANQPQHF
many | TRBJ1-1 | TRBV12-3/TRBV12-4 | NA | TGTGCCAGCAGTTCGACGGCGGGCGGTCGTGGCGCTTTCTTT | CASSSTAGGRGAFF
few | TRBJ1-5 | TRBV7-2 | TRBD1 | TGTGCCAGCAGCTCCACAAAGACAGGGCCCAATCAGCCCCAGCATTTT | CASSSTKTGPNQPQHF
NA | TRBJ1-2 | TRBV6-2/TRBV6-3 | NA | TGTGCCAGCAGTTACTCCTTTTTCAACTATGGCTACACCTTC | CASSYSFFNYGYTF
NA | TRBJ1-5 | TRBV6-1 | NA | TGTGCCAGCAGTGAATGGGGGTCTCAGCCCCAGCATTTT | CASSEWGSQPQHF
few | TRBJ1-6 | TRBV28 | NA | TGTGCCAGCAGTCCGACACAGGGTCTCGGCGCTTCACCCCTCCACTTT | CASSPTQGLGASPLHF
few | TRBJ2-1 | TRBV28 | TRBD1 | TGTGCCAGCACCAAGGGGGCCAGCTCCTACAATGAGCAGTTCTTC | CASTKGASSYNEQFF
NA | TRBJ2-2 | TRBV6-1 | TRBD1 | TGTGCCATTCGGACAGGAGGGAACACCGGGGAGCTGTTTTTT | CAIRTGGNTGELFF
NA | TRBJ2-7 | TRBV6-5 | NA | TGTGCCAGCAGTTACTATGGGGGGCGCTCCGAGCAGTACTTC | CASSYYGGRSEQYF
few | TRBJ2-2 | TRBV4-1 | TRBD1 | TGCGCCAGCAGCCACCCGGGACAGGGAACCGGGGAGCTGTTTTTT | CASSHPGQGTGELFF
NA | TRBJ2-2 | TRBV4-1 | NA | TGCGCCAGCAGCCAAGTGTCTCACACCGGGGAGCTGTTTTTT | CASSQVSHTGELFF
many | TRBJ1-2 | TRBV3-1 | NA | TGTGCCAGCAGCCAAGCATACAGGGCCTCCGGAAACTATGGCTACACCTTC | CASSQAYRASGNYGYTF
NA | TRBJ2-1 | TRBV29-1 | TRBD2 | TGCAGCGTTTTTCCCGGGAGGGTTGTAGATGAGCAGTTCTTC | CSVFPGRVVDEQFF
NA | TRBJ2-7 | TRBV5-1 | TRBD2 | TGCGCCAGCAGCTTGGCCGTCGGTAGCGGGAGCGAGCAGTACTTC | CASSLAVGSGSEQYF
many | TRBJ2-7 | TRBV27 | NA | TGTGCCAGCAGTTACCCCCAGGGAGGTATCGGCGAGCAGTACTTC | CASSYPQGGIGEQYF
many | TRBJ2-7 | TRBV24-1 | TRBD1 | TGTGCCACCAGTGATCGGACAGGGTCCTACGAGCAGTACTTC | CATSDRTGSYEQYF
many | TRBJ2-2 | TRBV24-1 | NA | TGTGCCACCAGTGATTTTGGGGGGAGCGGGGAGCTGTTTTTT | CATSDFGGSGELFF
many | TRBJ2-7 | TRBV28 | NA | TGTGCCAGCAGTGCGCCAGGACAGCGGCTCACCTACGAGCAGTACTTC | CASSAPGQRLTYEQYF
NA | TRBJ2-1 | TRBV28 | TRBD2 | TGTGCCAGCAGTTCGATGGGACTAGCGGGAAGGAATGAGCAGTTCTTC | CASSSMGLAGRNEQFF
many | TRBJ2-7 | TRBV6-5 | TRBD2 | TGTGCCAGCAGTTTTAGCGGGGATGCCTACGAGCAGTACTTC | CASSFSGDAYEQYF
NA | TRBJ2-7 | TRBV10-3 | NA | TGTGCCATCAGTGAGCTTCCCGACGGGCAGTACTTC | CAISELPDGQYF
NA | TRBJ2-7 | TRBV18 | TRBD2 | TGTGCCAGCTCATCTAGCGGTGCCTACGAGCTGTACTTC | CASSSSGAYELYF
NA | TRBJ2-7 | TRBV20-1 | NA | TGCAGTGCTGGAGACCGGGACACCAACTCCTACGAGCAGTACTTC | CSAGDRDTNSYEQYF
NA | TRBJ1-1 | TRBV5-1 | NA | TGCGCCAGCAGCTCGGGCCCCCAACAGGGGAACACTGAAGCTTTCTTT | CASSSGPQQGNTEAFF
NA | TRBJ1-3 | TRBV7-2 | TRBD1 | TGTGCCAGCAGGACCTGGACAGGGGGCGGAAACACCATATATTTT | CASRTWTGGGNTIYF
many | TRBJ1-1 | TRBV20-1 | NA | TGCAGTGCTAGTAGACACGCTTCGAACACTGAAGCTTTCTTT | CSASRHASNTEAFF
few | TRBJ2-7 | TRBV6-5 | TRBD2 | TGTGCCAGCAGTTACTCGCCTAGCGGGCTAAGCTCCTACGAGCAGTACTTC | CASSYSPSGLSSYEQYF
many | TRBJ2-7 | TRBV6-1 | NA | TGTGCCAGCAGATTCCTCATCGGGACCTACGAGCAGTACTTC | CASRFLIGTYEQYF
NA | TRBJ1-3 | TRBV12-3/TRBV12-4 | NA | TGTGCCAGCAGAGATCAGGACAGTTCTGGAAACACCATATATTTT | CASRDQDSSGNTIYF
NA | TRBJ2-1 | TRBV3-1 | TRBD2 | TGTGCCAGCAGCCAACCGCTAGCGGGCGGGCTAAGGGGGCAGTTCTTC | CASSQPLAGGLRGQFF
many | TRBJ1-1 | TRBV7-2 | TRBD1 | TGTGCCAGCAGCCGTGACAGGGCGGTTGAAGCTTTCTTT | CASSRDRAVEAFF
many | TRBJ2-5 | TRBV2 | TRBD2 | TGTGCCACTGCTAGCGGGAGTCAAGAGACCCAGTACTTC | CATASGSQETQYF
NA | TRBJ1-2 | TRBV6-1 | NA | TGTGCCAGCAGAAAGGACAGCTATGGCTACACCTTC | CASRKDSYGYTF
many | TRBJ1-2 | TRBV29-1 | TRBD1 | TGCAGCGTTACGACAGGGTTATCCTATGGCTACACCTTC | CSVTTGLSYGYTF
many | TRBJ2-2 | TRBV19 | NA | TGTGCCAGTAGTAACATGGGGGAGCTGTTTTTT | CASSNMGELFF
many | TRBJ2-7 | TRBV20-1 | NA | TGCAGTGCTAGAGATTCGGGCGAGCAGTACTTC | CSARDSGEQYF
many | TRBJ1-2 | TRBV6-1 | NA | TGTGCCAGCACCTTCGGGGGGACACGACCTAACTATGGCTACACCTTC | CASTFGGTRPNYGYTF
few | TRBJ1-6 | TRBV27 | TRBD1 | TGTGCCAGCAGTTGGGGGACAGGGGTTTCACCCCTCCACTTT | CASSWGTGVSPLHF
NA | TRBJ2-3 | TRBV28 | NA | TGTGCCAGCAGTCAGAATGGGGGCGTCCAAACAGATACGCAGTATTTT | CASSQNGGVQTDTQYF
NA | TRBJ2-3 | TRBV28 | NA | TGTGCCAGCAGCTACTTACAGGAACCCACAGATACGCAGTATTTT | CASSYLQEPTDTQYF
few | TRBJ2-4 | TRBV3-2 | NA | TGTGCCAGCAGCCCCCTAGGCGGAGGGGGCGCACCTGTGGCCAAAAACATTCAGTACTTC | CASSPLGGGGAPVAKNIQYF
once | TRBJ1-5 | TRBV30 | TRBD1 | TGTGCCTGGAGTCCCCCGGGACAGGGACTTTATAGCAATCAGCCCCAGCATTTT | CAWSPPGQGLYSNQPQHF
many | TRBJ1-6 | TRBV5-1 | TRBD1 | TGCGCCAGCAGCCGGACAGGGGTGGAGTCACCCCTCCACTTT | CASSRTGVESPLHF
many | TRBJ1-4 | TRBV6-1 | NA | TGTGCCAGCAGTGAAAGGTTCCGTGAAAAACTGTTTTTT | CASSERFREKLFF
NA | TRBJ2-1 | TRBV5-1 | NA | TGCGCCAGCAGCTTGGGGCAGGGGAACAATGAGCAGTTCTTC | CASSLGQGNNEQFF
NA | TRBJ2-5 | TRBV7-9 | TRBD2 | TGTGCCAGCAGCTCCTTTAGGTTCCGGGAGGCCGACCAAGAGACCCAGTACTTC | CASSSFRFREADQETQYF
many | TRBJ1-4 | TRBV30 | NA | TGTGCCTGGAGGGAAAGATTGGGGACTAATGAAAAACTGTTTTTT | CAWRERLGTNEKLFF
many | TRBJ1-1 | TRBV6-5 | NA | TGTGCCAGCAGTTACCGGGGGGTCGCTTTCTTT | CASSYRGVAFF
many | TRBJ2-7 | TRBV6-1 | NA | TGTGCCAGCAGTGAACTACAGGGTAACCGGATCTACGAGCAGTACTTC | CASSELQGNRIYEQYF
many | TRBJ2-7 | TRBV7-2 | TRBD2 | TGTGCCAGCAGCCAAAGCGGGAACTCCTACGAGCAGTACTTC | CASSQSGNSYEQYF
NA | TRBJ1-3 | TRBV5-1 | NA | TGCGCCAGCAGCTTGGACCTCACTGGAAACACCATATATTTT | CASSLDLTGNTIYF
NA | TRBJ2-7 | TRBV6-5 | TRBD1 | TGTGCCAGCAGTTCCTATGGACAGGGGGACCACGAGCAGTACTTC | CASSSYGQGDHEQYF